Detailed here is one TCR beta chain. This clonotype was seen a handful of times. Its cognate antigen has yet to be identified. Per-nucleotide qualities are absent, and no much larger clonotype sits a single base away. These data come from a study of identical twins listed by TCRdb under 2016. At the level of the whole study: To test whether fetal clonotypes persist, this study deep-sequenced TCR alpha and beta repertoires from monozygotic twins, from unrelated adults of various ages, and from cord blood. To rule out contamination, the twin experiments were replicated at different times with different library preparation protocols. Points the paper makes about the study in general: Conclusions relied on cross-sectional statistical analysis, since the same donors could not be followed over many years. In monozygotic twins, recombination models systematically underestimated out-of-frame TCR alpha sharing, but the models matched the sharing seen between unrelated individuals. Out-of-frame TCR alpha sequences shared between twins showed an excess of low generation-probability sequences compared with coincidental sharing between unrelated individuals. Excess twin sharing in beta out-of-frame sequences was weaker because fewer shared sequences lowered the signal-to-noise ratio. Invariant T cells such as MAIT and iNKT could partly confound zero-insertion analyses, though diverse VJ usage argued against this for most clonotypes. Fewer insertions were carried by abundant cord blood beta clonotypes; a weaker similar trend was observed in young adult naive repertoires, while no such trend was observed in memory repertoires.

Receptors were amplified or captured by 5' RACE. TCRdb shows the sequencer as Illumina HiSeq 2000. A universal primer binding site was added through template switching, and the final cDNA carried a unique molecular identifier so that TCR cDNA molecules could be counted accurately. First-strand cDNA for TCR alpha and beta chains was synthesized from specific primers in the conserved constant-segment region. To control for contamination, each cDNA library was double barcoded with a SMART-Mk sample barcode plus Illumina barcodes. Two successive PCR steps introduced TruSeq adapter sequences along with Illumina sample barcodes. The Illumina HiSeq platform was used with custom primers to sequence TCR alpha and beta cDNA libraries. In the paper's pipeline: Unique molecular identifiers were extracted from raw reads with MiGEC, and CDR3 positions were determined with MiXCR. Recombination models were inferred per individual with the repgenHMM and IGoR tools using an EM algorithm. Shared clonotypes were analyzed with the tcR package in R, and sharing was normalized by the product of cloneset sizes. Out-of-frame nonproductive sequences were analyzed to study raw recombination free of thymic and clonal selection effects. Through fastp at Q25 and MiXCR, TCRdb rebuilt clones from the public reads, retaining in-frame beta chains. Entries are consolidated by CDR3 protein sequence, retaining the most common genes and DNA. Here the V and J calls rest on TCRdb's processing, not on the authors' analysis. The sample table records around 470,000 distinct CDR3 sequences; over 12% of these occur just once. The ten largest make up roughly 0.5% of the sample.

All donors were healthy Caucasians. The twin cohort comprised three pairs of female monozygotic twins, all aged about 18 to 29 years. Positive isolation kits from Invitrogen were used to isolate the CD4+ and CD8+ T cell populations. Looking up the germline V gene (reference sequence) yields CDR1 MNHEY and CDR2 SMNVEV. The CDR3 measures 13 amino acids from cysteine to phenylalanine. Only CDR3 DNA is held: 39 bases, read in frame from base 1. V sheds 8 bases and J sheds 7 bases, leaving 17 bases between their ends. Another study also made use of these data, one on yellow fever vaccine responses in identical twins. Reported in the second study: According to the authors, in identical twins the way T cells responded to vaccination appeared partly convergent and partly personalized. In the study, vaccine-responding T cell clones were precisely tracked in identical twins.

The sequenced sample was CD4+ T cells sorted from blood. The TCR sequence derives from a woman younger than 35 in good health. The rearranged chain carries TRBV27 and TRBJ1-2, and TRBD1 may be the D gene, going by 5 matching bases. The nucleotide sequence is TGTGCCAGCGGGTTTTATGGAGGGGTTGGCTACACCTTC. This sequence encodes CASGFYGGVGYTF.